This paragraph covers one TCR beta chain sequence. Its antigen is still unknown. There are no base qualities to consult, and no much larger clone falls within one base. This sample was included in a study of T cell responses to AZD1222 COVID-19 vaccine (dated by TCRdb to the early 2020s). Background on the whole study: A total of 233 trial participants underwent TCR sequencing, of whom about 200 had received two doses of AZD1222 and 26 had received two doses of the MenACWY control vaccine. Trial participants were enrolled into age subgroups of 18-55, 56-69 and 70-plus years, which contained 148, 28 and 57 TCR-sequenced participants, respectively.

On the study overall, not on this receptor specifically: Conclusions about previously exposed vaccinees were limited because only six AZD1222 recipients were SARS-CoV-2 seropositive at baseline. Epitopes outside the regions mutated in the B.1.351 and B.1.1.7 variants were reportedly recognized by nearly half of the unique spike-specific TCRs. In the small 56-69-year group, the increase in depth fell short of significance, most likely because of low power. Because no day 14 peak-response samples were available, repertoires were characterized only after the peak T cell response. Most participants were white British and females outnumbered males, and the authors suggested that clonal diversity may have been underestimated. Vaccine-associated CD4 TCRs spanned the whole spike protein, with dominant responses in regions 160-218 and 743-854. After two AZD1222 doses, spike-specific TCR breadth and depth were significantly higher than at day 0 and than in MenACWY recipients.

The time point label of this sample denotes: about 28 days (+/-7) after the second vaccine dose. AZD1222 recipients whose second dose came at about 4 weeks and those whose second dose came at about 12 weeks were combined into one group, since spike-specific TCR depth and breadth did not differ between the two schedules. The vaccinee samples were drawn from two UK trials, COV001 and COV002, one of which was a single-blind randomized controlled phase 2/3 trial testing AZD1222 (ChAdOx1 nCoV-19) in healthy adults. For TCRbeta chain sequencing, PBMC samples from trial participants were taken at day 0 and at day 28 after the second dose. The CDR3 regions of human TCRbeta chains were subjected to immunosequencing. The authors' pipeline ran thus. Repertoire TCRs were checked for matches against a reference library of SARS-CoV-2-specific TCRs that had been generated using the MIRA antigen-specificity platform. Breadth was defined as the fraction of unique TCRs that were SARS-CoV-2-associated, and depth was defined as the fraction of total T cells that were SARS-CoV-2-associated. Using the MIRA data, each spike-specific TCR was assigned both to the spike region to which the TCR was reactive and to a CD4 or CD8 class. Log10-transformed breadth and depth values were compared by one-way ANOVA with Sidak's multiple comparisons tests. The clones in this table, taken by TCRdb from immuneACCESS, are in-frame only. Not every clone is retained; where verified, under half of the shortfall comes from an unresolved V gene, and the cause of the rest is unknown. The DNA gave D and trimming, while V, J and clone size come from that table. The sample contains roughly 140,000 clones, 92% of them found a single time. Of the sample, about 3.6% is held by the ten largest clones.

The sequences come from peripheral blood, collected 28 days after the second AZD1222 dose. This clonotype originated in an adult who received the AZD1222 COVID-19 vaccine.

The nucleotide sequence is TGTGCCAGCAGTTCCACGCTTACTGCGTCTGATGGCTACACCTTC. Its translation is CASSSTLTASDGYTF. Here the chain combines TRBV6-5 and TRBJ1-2, with no confidently assigned D gene. V drops 4 bases and J drops 6 bases, leaving 18 bases in between. Sequences MNHEY (CDR1) and SVGAGI (CDR2) are obtained from the germline V gene. From the cysteine up to the phenylalanine, the CDR3 has a length of 15 residues. CDR3 DNA is the only sequence kept; it has 45 bases, read in frame from the first base.